One sample yielded the 5 T cell receptor beta chains listed below, sequenced in a study of cytomegalovirus exposure and HLA in healthy donors. 13 Jbeta primers and 60 Vbeta primers were used for the PCR. Profiling relied on immunoSEQ multiplex PCR, and the TCRdb table lists in-frame clones only, not all of them. The table lists under 300,000 clones, 75% to 85% of them singletons. Sequencing was carried out using PBMCs. The receptor set was obtained from an older woman in good health and CMV-seropositive.

The chain uses TRBV11-2 and TRBJ2-7; 9 nucleotides align to TRBD1. The V gene end was trimmed by 4 bases and the J gene end by 4 bases; junction bases not matched to a gene: 8. Per the germline V gene, CDR1 is SGHAT and CDR2 is FQNNGV. The CDR3 extends over 15 amino acids. The CDR3 bases are TGTGCCAGCAGCTCCTGGACAGGGGCCTTATACGAGCAGTACTTC. Translation gives CASSSWTGALYEQYF.

This chain connects TRBV28 to TRBJ2-5, with TRBD2 matching 9 bases. Trimming removed 5 bases from V and 5 bases from J; junction bases left unmatched: 9. The CDR3 spans 15 residues. CDR1 is MDHEN and CDR2 is SYDVKM in the germline V gene. The CDR3 loop reads CASSPSGTVWETQYF. The CDR3 nucleotides read TGTGCCAGCAGTCCTAGCGGGACGGTTTGGGAGACCCAGTACTTC.

The V gene is TRBV11-3, the J gene TRBJ2-3, with D maybe TRBD1 (5 bases). The CDR3 is 15 amino acids. V shed 1 base and J shed 0 bases, with 8 bases lying between them. The germline gives CDR1 SGHNT, CDR2 YENEEA. The DNA of the CDR3 is TGTGCCAGCAGCTTAGGCCAGGGCAGCACAGATACGCAGTATTTT. This encodes CASSLGQGSTDTQYF.

This rearrangement joins TRBV7-9 to TRBJ2-6, with unresolved D. Trimming cost V 5 bases and J 0 bases, with 11 bases left between them. The CDR3 consists of 16 residues. CDR1 and CDR2 from the germline V gene are SEHNR and FQNEAQ (reference sequence). This CDR3 reads CASSPQASSGANVLTF. CDR3 bases: TGTGCCAGCAGCCCCCAAGCGAGCTCTGGGGCCAACGTCCTGACTTTC.

The chain recombines TRBV6-6 with TRBJ2-7; D might be TRBD1 (5 bases). CDR1 is MNHNY and CDR2 is SVGAGI in the germline V gene (reference sequence). V shed 6 bases and J shed 2 bases, with 11 bases lying between them. CDR3 length: 13 amino acids. The CDR3 here is CASSSTGAYEQYF. The CDR3 DNA is TGTGCCAGCAGCTCTACAGGCGCCTACGAGCAGTACTTC.